This is a list of T cell receptor beta chains from one sample in a study of T-cell reconstitution after alpha-beta-depleted transplantation in children. TCRdb re-called the PCR reads through MiXCR, storing one row per CDR3 protein. The table has tens of thousands of distinct CDR3 sequences, approximately 6.1% seen once. The sequencing used PBMCs, mostly from graft donor cells, collected 60 days after TCRalphabeta/CD19-depleted stem cell transplant. The receptors stem from a female patient aged 2-10 years who had a stem cell transplant for aplastic anemia, so the T cells may come from the graft donor. The CDR3 runs from the conserved cysteine through the conserved F or W. D genes are given only for firm matches. Clone size appears in some rows only: once, few, many, or a class for an expanded clone.

d_call	v_call	j_call	clone_size	cdr3_aa	cdr3_nt
TRBD2	TRBV20-1	TRBJ2-1	many	CSARWLAGVLSYNEQFF	TGCAGTGCTAGATGGCTAGCGGGAGTGCTCTCCTACAATGAGCAGTTCTTC
NA	TRBV7-2	TRBJ2-2	many	CASSLNGFVTGELFF	TGTGCCAGCAGCTTGAATGGATTTGTCACCGGGGAGCTGTTTTTT
NA	TRBV5-1	TRBJ2-1	many	CASSLGGQPGSEQFF	TGCGCCAGCAGCTTGGGGGGACAACCCGGCAGTGAGCAGTTCTTC
NA	TRBV28	TRBJ1-2	many	CASSLGGAKGYGYTF	TGTGCCAGCAGTTTAGGGGGGGCAAAAGGCTATGGCTACACCTTC
TRBD2	TRBV20-1	TRBJ2-1	many	CSAPVGLAGVSEQFF	TGCAGTGCCCCAGTCGGACTAGCGGGAGTCAGTGAGCAGTTCTTC
NA	TRBV10-3	TRBJ2-7	many	CAISDRDEQYF	TGTGCCATCAGTGACAGGGACGAGCAGTACTTC
NA	TRBV29-1	TRBJ2-5	medium-sized	CSAGEETQYF	TGCAGCGCGGGGGAAGAGACCCAGTACTTC
NA	TRBV9	TRBJ2-5	many	CASSEGDLIPETQYF	TGTGCCAGCAGCGAGGGGGACCTCATCCCAGAGACCCAGTACTTC
NA	TRBV2	TRBJ2-3	many	CASQQESSTDTQYF	TGTGCCAGTCAACAGGAATCTAGCACAGATACGCAGTATTTT
TRBD1	TRBV24-1	TRBJ1-2	many	CATSDLYRGDGYTF	TGTGCCACCAGTGATTTGTACAGGGGCGATGGCTACACCTTC
NA	TRBV6-1	TRBJ2-5	NA	CASSIQGGETQYF	TGTGCCAGCAGTATTCAGGGGGGAGAGACCCAGTACTTC
TRBD2	TRBV10-1	TRBJ2-2	many	CASSGGRGVGELFF	TGCGCCAGCAGCGGCGGGAGGGGTGTCGGGGAGCTGTTTTTT
NA	TRBV7-9	TRBJ2-7	many	CASSLGFPSGTPNYEQYF	TGTGCCAGCAGCTTGGGATTCCCTTCCGGGACACCCAACTACGAGCAGTACTTC
TRBD2	TRBV24-1	TRBJ2-1	many	CATSVEAGAYNEQFF	TGTGCCACCAGTGTAGAAGCGGGGGCCTACAATGAGCAGTTCTTC
TRBD2	TRBV3-1	TRBJ2-7	many	CASSPGLAGVAYEQYF	TGTGCCAGCAGCCCCGGACTAGCGGGAGTCGCCTACGAGCAGTACTTC
NA	TRBV7-2	TRBJ2-1	many	CASSHRPSHQDEQFF	TGTGCCAGCAGCCACCGACCGTCCCATCAGGATGAGCAGTTCTTC
NA	TRBV29-1	TRBJ2-3	many	CSVVLTGYRTDTQYF	TGCAGCGTCGTCCTAACAGGGTATCGCACAGATACGCAGTATTTT
NA	TRBV28	TRBJ2-6	many	CASSLRLSGANVLTF	TGTGCCAGCAGTTTGCGGTTATCTGGGGCCAACGTCCTGACTTTC
NA	TRBV11-3	TRBJ2-1	many	CASSVGHADNEQFF	TGTGCCAGCAGCGTAGGTCACGCGGACAATGAGCAGTTCTTC
NA	TRBV4-2	TRBJ2-7	few	CASSQDVGVRSSYEQYF	TGTGCCAGCAGCCAAGATGTGGGGGTCAGAAGCTCCTACGAGCAGTACTTC
NA	TRBV4-2	TRBJ1-2	few	CASSREKAGGYGYTF	TGTGCCAGCAGCCGAGAAAAAGCCGGGGGCTATGGCTACACCTTC
TRBD2	TRBV12-3/TRBV12-4	TRBJ2-1	many	CATLKLAGGRGEQFF	TGTGCCACTCTAAAACTAGCGGGGGGGCGCGGTGAGCAGTTCTTC
TRBD2	TRBV11-2	TRBJ2-1	few	CASSAQLAGGPNEQFF	TGTGCCAGCAGCGCACAACTAGCGGGGGGGCCGAATGAGCAGTTCTTC
NA	TRBV12-5	TRBJ2-2	NA	CASASVGGGELFF	TGTGCTAGTGCCTCTGTTGGGGGCGGGGAGCTGTTTTTT
NA	TRBV20-1	TRBJ2-3	many	CSARGLIFTDTQYF	TGCAGTGCTAGGGGTCTTATTTTCACAGATACGCAGTATTTT
TRBD1	TRBV15	TRBJ1-2	NA	CATSRVQGDYGYTF	TGTGCCACCAGCAGAGTACAGGGGGACTATGGCTACACCTTC
NA	TRBV3-1	TRBJ2-3	few	CASSQLHRADTQYF	TGTGCCAGCAGCCAACTGCACAGGGCCGATACGCAGTATTTT
TRBD2	TRBV5-1	TRBJ2-3	many	CASSSSGGPSTDTQYF	TGCGCCAGCAGCTCGAGCGGGGGTCCTAGCACAGATACGCAGTATTTT
TRBD2	TRBV5-6	TRBJ2-1	few	CASSSSGRANEQFF	TGTGCCAGCAGCTCTAGCGGGAGGGCCAATGAGCAGTTCTTC
NA	TRBV27	TRBJ1-5	many	CASSPGGATQPQHF	TGTGCCAGCTCCCCGGGGGGGGCCACTCAGCCCCAGCATTTT
NA	TRBV7-3	TRBJ2-2	few	CASSLDGGAVRGELFF	TGTGCCAGCAGCTTAGACGGTGGGGCAGTTCGCGGGGAGCTGTTTTTT
NA	TRBV7-6	TRBJ2-1	many	CASSEELGVQNNEQFF	TGTGCCAGCAGCGAAGAACTAGGGGTCCAAAACAATGAGCAGTTCTTC
TRBD2	TRBV12-3/TRBV12-4	TRBJ2-1	many	CASSLGNSGSYEFF	TGTGCCAGCAGTTTAGGAAATAGCGGGAGTTATGAGTTCTTC
NA	TRBV5-1	TRBJ2-7	many	CASSSGITIGHTYEQYF	TGCGCCAGCAGCTCCGGTATTACAATCGGACATACCTACGAGCAGTACTTC
NA	TRBV20-1	TRBJ1-1	many	CSARVNTEAFF	TGCAGTGCTAGAGTGAACACTGAAGCTTTCTTT
NA	TRBV18	TRBJ1-1	few	CASSPGGNTEAFF	TGTGCCAGCTCACCCGGAGGGAACACTGAAGCTTTCTTT
TRBD1	TRBV7-9	TRBJ2-3	many	CASSWGQAVPDTQYF	TGTGCCAGCAGCTGGGGACAGGCTGTTCCAGATACGCAGTATTTT
TRBD1	TRBV6-6	TRBJ1-1	few	CASSWGAGGGLGVNTEAFF	TGTGCCAGCAGTTGGGGGGCAGGGGGTGGTCTGGGGGTGAACACTGAAGCTTTCTTT
NA	TRBV7-2	TRBJ2-7	many	CASSLQRTSSYEQYF	TGTGCCAGCAGCTTGCAGCGTACTAGCTCCTACGAGCAGTACTTC
NA	TRBV7-9	TRBJ2-7	many	CASSQTGFGEQYF	TGTGCCAGCAGCCAAACAGGGTTTGGCGAGCAGTACTTC
NA	TRBV12-3/TRBV12-4	TRBJ1-1	many	CASRKAGSNTEAFF	TGTGCCAGCAGGAAAGCGGGATCCAACACTGAAGCTTTCTTT
TRBD1	TRBV28	TRBJ1-2	few	CASSFMRGRDRLSGGYTF	TGTGCCAGCAGTTTTATGAGGGGGAGGGACAGGCTCTCGGGAGGCTACACCTTC
NA	TRBV28	TRBJ2-5	many	CASSLVETQYF	TGTGCCAGCAGTTTGGTGGAGACCCAGTACTTC
TRBD2	TRBV5-1	TRBJ2-3	many	CASSLRTSGGKTDTQYF	TGCGCCAGCAGCTTGCGGACTAGCGGAGGAAAGACAGATACGCAGTATTTT
NA	TRBV24-1	TRBJ2-3	many	CATSRGGTDTQYF	TGTGCCACCAGTCGAGGCGGGACAGATACGCAGTATTTT
NA	TRBV30	TRBJ1-5	NA	CAWKGDGNQPQHF	TGTGCCTGGAAAGGGGATGGCAATCAGCCCCAGCATTTT
TRBD2	TRBV11-2	TRBJ2-5	many	CASSFGSGGATETQYF	TGTGCCAGCAGCTTCGGTAGCGGGGGGGCCACGGAGACCCAGTACTTC
TRBD2	TRBV28	TRBJ2-3	many	CASSPIGLATDTQYF	TGTGCCAGCAGTCCAATTGGACTAGCGACAGATACGCAGTATTTT
NA	TRBV12-3/TRBV12-4	TRBJ1-3	many	CASSLRGNTIYF	TGTGCCAGCAGTTTAAGGGGAAACACCATATATTTT
NA	TRBV12-3/TRBV12-4	TRBJ1-1	NA	CASSPTGTNTEAFF	TGTGCCAGCAGTCCGACAGGCACGAACACTGAAGCTTTCTTT
NA	TRBV20-1	TRBJ2-2	medium-sized	CSARPPGTGELFF	TGCAGTGCACGCCCCCCCGGCACCGGGGAGCTGTTTTTT
NA	TRBV28	TRBJ2-1	NA	CASTKEGPSDNEQFF	TGTGCCAGCACCAAGGAGGGGCCCAGTGACAATGAGCAGTTCTTC
TRBD1	TRBV7-9	TRBJ2-7	many	CASSPIPPGGNYEQYF	TGTGCCAGCAGCCCCATACCCCCAGGGGGCAACTACGAGCAGTACTTC
NA	TRBV5-1	TRBJ1-1	NA	CASSPGQSEAFF	TGCGCCAGCAGCCCTGGACAGTCCGAAGCTTTCTTT
NA	TRBV11-2	TRBJ2-1	NA	CASSLVRGADEQFF	TGTGCCAGCAGCTTAGTTCGGGGGGCTGATGAGCAGTTCTTC